This TCR beta chain is from a study of blood T cells in healthy people across ages. V was shortened by 0 bases and J by 3 bases, with 12 bases between the two germline ends. The CDR3 length is 15 residues. Germline CDR1 is SGHRS and CDR2 is YFSETQ. This clonotype was observed a few times. A sample-barcoded 5' primer and a J-beta primer mix were used in a second PCR of roughly 6 to 11 cycles. MiXCR, run by TCRdb on the 5' RACE reads, gives a single entry per CDR3 protein. The data show some 1 million distinct CDR3 sequences, around 43% seen once. PBMCs numbering at least 6 million were isolated per sample.

Sequences were obtained from blood. This TCR came from a woman in her sixties in good health. This chain connects TRBV5-1 to TRBJ1-2, with D possibly matching TRBD1 (5 bases). The DNA for the CDR3 is TGCGCCAGCAGCTTGGCGGCGGGGCCGGACTATGGCTACACCTTC. The encoded protein is CASSLAAGPDYGYTF. Drawing the rest from reference TRBV5-1 and TRBJ1-2, the complete variable domain is KAGVTQTPRYLIKTRGQQVTLSCSPISGHRSVSWYQQTPGQGLQFLFEYFSETQRNKGNFPGRFSGRQFSNSRSEMNVSTLELGDSALYLCASSLAAGPDYGYTFGSGTRLTVV.